The next 29 T cell receptor beta chains were all read from a single sample in a study of blood T cell repertoires in COVID-19 (TCRdb year 2020). Library preparation employed the immunoSEQ multiplex PCR assay. TCRdb's version of the immuneACCESS table is confined to in-frame rearrangements and falls short of the full clone set. An unresolved V gene accounts for under half of the shortfall where checked; the remainder is of unknown origin. For this sample there are approximately 200,000 clones; around 90% appear just once. The top ten hold less than 1.5% of the sample. Sequencing input: PBMCs or T cells enriched from blood (not recorded which). The receptors were gathered from a young man who had recovered from COVID-19.

V is TRBV10-3 and J is TRBJ2-1; 8 bases fit TRBD2. The V gene end was trimmed by 3 bases and the J gene end by 7 bases; junction bases not matched to a gene: 8. Germline CDR1 ENHRY, CDR2 SYGVKD. The CDR3 is made up of 15 amino acids. The CDR3 loop is CAISEGTRNGNEQFF. CDR3 DNA sequence: TGTGCCATCAGTGAAGGGACTAGGAACGGTAATGAGCAGTTCTTC.

The chain recombines TRBV28 with TRBJ2-7, with 7 positions matching TRBD2. The CDR3 consists of 16 residues. Germline V gene lookup returns CDR1 MDHEN and CDR2 SYDVKM. Germline trimming cut 3 bases from V and 1 base from J; bases unmatched to any gene: 9. CDR3 sequence: CASSFGWLADSYEQYF. Written as DNA, the CDR3 is TGTGCCAGCAGTTTTGGTTGGCTAGCGGATTCCTACGAGCAGTACTTC. The full variable domain, in which reference TRBV28 and TRBJ2-7 provide the parts outside the CDR3, is DVKVTQSSRYLVKRTGEKVFLECVQDMDHENMFWYRQDPGLGLRLIYFSYDVKMKEKGDIPEGYSVSREKKERFSLILESASTNQTSMYLCASSFGWLADSYEQYFGPGTRLTVT.

V is TRBV19 and J is TRBJ2-1; 10 bases map to TRBD1. CDR3 length: 18 amino acids. CDR1 and CDR2 from the germline V gene are LNHDA and SQIVND (reference sequence). Unmatched junction bases numbered 13, after V lost 5 bases and J lost 3 bases. DNA for the CDR3: TGTGCCAGTAGTCCGCCCAAAACGACAGGGGGCTTCTACAATGAGCAGTTCTTC. As protein: CASSPPKTTGGFYNEQFF.

The chain uses TRBV2 and TRBJ1-2, with 7 bases lining up with TRBD1. The V and J ends lost 4 bases and 6 bases, in that order; junction bases with no gene match: 5. Germline V CDR1 and CDR2: SNHLY, FYNNEI. The CDR3 runs 13 residues. CDR3 residues: CASSGTGWDGYTF. The CDR3 DNA follows: TGTGCCAGCAGTGGGACAGGTTGGGATGGCTACACCTTC. The full variable domain, completed using reference TRBV2 and TRBJ1-2, is EPEVTQTPSHQVTQMGQEVILRCVPISNHLYFYWYRQILGQKVEFLVSFYNNEISEKSEIFDDQFSVERPDGSNFTLKIRSTKLEDSAMYFCASSGTGWDGYTFGSGTRLTVV.

As DNA, the CDR3 is TGTGCCAGCAGCAAGCAGCCACTAGCGGGGAGTAGCGCCGGGGAGCTGTTTTTT. Amino acid sequence: CASSKQPLAGSSAGELFF. V gene TRBV11-2 combines with J gene TRBJ2-2, with 10 nucleotides matching TRBD2. This CDR3 has 18 amino acids. The V gene's germline CDR1 is SGHAT and CDR2 FQNNGV. V trimming: 5 bases; J trimming: 6 bases; junction bases outside the gene matches: 15.

The V gene is TRBV30, the J gene TRBJ2-5; 8 nucleotides agree with TRBD1. Germline V gene data show CDR1 as GTSNPN and CDR2 as SVGIG (reference sequence). The CDR3 has 14 residues. After removal of 2 bases from V and 5 bases from J, the junction contained 7 bases not matched to a gene. The CDR3 DNA reads as TGTGCCTGGAGTCGGACAGGGACACCGGAGACCCAGTACTTC. Translation gives CAWSRTGTPETQYF. Looking up the rest from reference TRBV30 and TRBJ2-5 gives the full variable domain: SQTIHQWPATLVQPVGSPLSLECTVEGTSNPNLYWYRQAAGRGLQLLFYSVGIGQISSEVPQNLSASRPQDRQFILSSKKLLLSDSGFYLCAWSRTGTPETQYFGPGTRLLVL.

This chain links TRBV28 with TRBJ1-5, with D hard to call. The CDR3 consists of 14 residues. Germline values: CDR1 MDHEN, CDR2 SYDVKM. V gave up 5 bases and J gave up 0 bases, with 8 bases separating them. The CDR3 loop reads CASSAYYSNQPQHF. CDR3 coding DNA: TGTGCCAGCAGTGCGTATTATAGCAATCAGCCCCAGCATTTT.

This chain joins TRBV7-9 and TRBJ2-1, with 9 positions matching TRBD1. CDR3 length: 17 amino acids. Looked up from germline, CDR1 is SEHNR and CDR2 is FQNEAQ (reference sequence). V trimming: 5 bases; J trimming: 7 bases; junction bases outside the gene matches: 15. The CDR3 region is CASSPLNSGTGKNEQFF. CDR3 in DNA: TGTGCCAGCAGCCCCCTTAACTCAGGGACAGGGAAGAATGAGCAGTTCTTC.

The gene calls are TRBV7-2 and TRBJ1-5; no clear D gene. V lost 5 bases and J lost 4, with 12 bases in between. CDR1 and CDR2 from the germline V gene are SGHTA and FQGNSA. The CDR3 spans 14 residues. For the CDR3, the DNA is TGTGCCAGCAGCCCACGGCCCGGGAATCAGCCCCAGCATTTT. As protein: CASSPRPGNQPQHF.

The count of this clone is one. The rearrangement uses TRBV2 and TRBJ2-3, with 13 bases aligning to TRBD2. V lost 7 bases to trimming and J lost 6 bases; unmatched junction nucleotides: 10. The CDR3 is 16 residues long. Germline V lookup: CDR1 SNHLY, CDR2 FYNNEI. This CDR3 is CASIPGLAGQPDTQYF. The CDR3 DNA is TGTGCCAGCATCCCGGGACTAGCGGGACAACCGGATACGCAGTATTTT.

V usage is TRBV6-1 and J usage is TRBJ1-1; TRBD1 is a possible D gene (6 bases). Germline CDR1 is MNHNS and CDR2 is SASEGT. CDR3 size: 12 residues. Trimming removed 6 bases at V and 7 bases at J, with 12 bases between. The CDR3 nucleotides read TGTGCCAGCAGAACACAGGGTGGTGAAGCTTTCTTT. It encodes CASRTQGGEAFF.

The count of this clone is one. The V gene is TRBV20-1, the J gene TRBJ2-3; 12 bases match TRBD2. This CDR3 is 17 amino acids long. CDR1 and CDR2 (germline): DFQATT, SNEGSKA (reference sequence). V shed 3 bases, J shed 5 bases, and the junction held 12 bases outside the gene matches. In nucleotides, the CDR3 is TGCAGTGCTAGTTCGGGACTAGCGGGCCTCCTTGGAGATACGCAGTATTTT. The encoded protein is CSASSGLAGLLGDTQYF.

The chain joins TRBV28 to TRBJ2-3; 10 bases match TRBD1. The J segment lost 6 bases and the V segment lost 5 bases, leaving 14 bases of the junction unmatched. CDR1 is MDHEN and CDR2 is SYDVKM in the germline V gene. The CDR3 runs 17 residues. The CDR3 sequence: CASSTNLGQGIWDTQYF. As DNA, the CDR3 is TGTGCCAGCAGTACGAACCTGGGACAGGGGATCTGGGATACGCAGTATTTT.

The rearrangement links TRBV6-4 to TRBJ1-4; D unclear. Germline CDR1 MRHNA, CDR2 SNTAGT. V shed 5 bases and J shed 6 bases, with 16 bases lying between them. CDR3 length equals 15 residues. The CDR3 protein is CASSQMAREYEKLFF. CDR3 coding DNA: TGTGCCAGCAGTCAGATGGCGAGGGAGTATGAAAAACTGTTTTTT.

The V and J genes are TRBV11-2 and TRBJ2-3; TRBD2 matches 9 bases. V was pared by 1 base and J by 2 bases, with 13 bases of the junction left unmatched. The CDR3 spans 19 residues. Per the germline V gene, CDR1 is SGHAT and CDR2 is FQNNGV. CDR3 nucleotides: TGTGCCAGCAGCTTAGTTCCTTTTAGCGGGAGAACCCACACAGATACGCAGTATTTT. This codes for CASSLVPFSGRTHTDTQYF.

This chain connects TRBV9 to TRBJ1-3, with D unclear. The CDR3 sequence is 13 residues long. The ends were cut back, 3 bases at V and 0 bases at J, with 4 bases in the middle. CDR1 SGDLS and CDR2 YYNGEE come from the germline V gene. The CDR3 spells CASSGSSGNTIYF. For the CDR3, the DNA is TGTGCCAGCAGCGGGAGCTCTGGAAACACCATATATTTT.

The chain links TRBV1 to TRBJ2-2; the table calls TRBD2, which could not be checked here. TRBV1 is given as a pseudogene. This CDR3 is 19 amino acids long. The CDR3 DNA reads as TGCACCAGCAGCCAAGATAGTCTGCCCGCTAGCGGGACCCCCGGGGAGCTGTTTTTT. Protein product: CTSSQDSLPASGTPGELFF.

The rearrangement joins TRBV25-1 to TRBJ2-1; 7 nucleotides align to TRBD2. The CDR3 totals 15 residues. Germline lookup yields CDR1 MGHDK and CDR2 SYGVNS. With 3 bases clipped from V and 5 bases from J, the junction kept 7 bases outside the gene matches. CDR3 amino acids: CASSDLKRGHNEQFF. The CDR3 nucleotides are TGTGCCAGCAGTGATCTGAAGCGGGGTCACAATGAGCAGTTCTTC. The full variable domain, completed using reference TRBV25-1 and TRBJ2-1, is EADIYQTPRYLVIGTGKKITLECSQTMGHDKMYWYQQDPGMELHLIHYSYGVNSTEKGDLSSESTVSRIRTEHFPLTLESARPSHTSQYLCASSDLKRGHNEQFFGPGTRLTVL.

The chain joins TRBV3-1 (or the pseudogene TRBV3-2) to TRBJ2-7; 9 bases align to TRBD1. Germline CDR1 LGHDT, CDR2 YNNKEL (reference sequence). The CDR3 covers 16 residues. J was trimmed by 3 bases and V by 4 bases; bases with no gene match: 10. The CDR3 coding sequence is TGTGCCAGCAGCCCCATATCCGGGACAGGGAACTACGAGCAGTACTTC. Translated, it gives CASSPISGTGNYEQYF.

The chain employs TRBV5-4 and TRBJ2-1; TRBD2 agrees at 9 bases. J gave up 0 bases and V 4 bases, and 5 bases lay outside the gene matches. CDR3 size: 16 residues. Germline loops: CDR1 SGHNT, CDR2 YYREEE (reference sequence). The CDR3 DNA follows: TGTGCCAGCAGCAGCTTAGCGGGAGACTCCTACAATGAGCAGTTCTTC. Its translation: CASSSLAGDSYNEQFF.

The rearrangement joins TRBV19 to TRBJ2-1; 10 bases agree with TRBD1. Germline V gene sequence: CDR1 LNHDA, CDR2 SQIVND (reference sequence). The CDR3 has 14 residues. V dropped 5 bases and J dropped 4; count of bases not matched to a gene: 2. The CDR3 coding sequence is TGTGCCAGTAGTGGGACAGGGGCGTACAATGAGCAGTTCTTC. As protein: CASSGTGAYNEQFF.

In this sample, this clone turned up once. The chain couples TRBV29-1 to TRBJ2-7, with 7 bases aligning to TRBD1. This CDR3 spans 18 amino acids. The trim removed 5 bases at V and 3 bases at J, leaving 22 bases unmatched. In germline, CDR1 is SQVTM, CDR2 ANQGSEA. CDR3: CSVRTRDSLARWGYEQYF. The CDR3 DNA sequence: TGCAGCGTTCGAACCCGGGACAGCCTTGCCCGTTGGGGCTACGAGCAGTACTTC.

The chain recombines TRBV5-1 with TRBJ2-1; tentative D call: TRBD2 (5 bases). Looked up from germline, CDR1 is SGHRS and CDR2 is YFSETQ. Trimming cost V 5 bases and J 4 bases, with 16 bases left between them. This CDR3 region has 15 residues. The CDR3 loop reads CASSSQPAAYNEQFF. In DNA, the CDR3 is TGCGCCAGCAGTTCGCAACCAGCGGCGTACAATGAGCAGTTCTTC.

The V and J genes are TRBV6-1 and TRBJ2-2; 11 bases are a match to TRBD2. The CDR3 consists of 17 residues. The V gene's germline CDR1 is MNHNS and CDR2 SASEGT. J gave up 5 bases and V 3 bases, and 8 bases lay outside the gene matches. This CDR3 is CASSDPGTSGATGELFF. In DNA, the CDR3 is TGTGCCAGCAGTGACCCCGGGACTAGCGGTGCTACCGGGGAGCTGTTTTTT.

The chain recombines TRBV28 with TRBJ1-4; 9 bases agree with TRBD1. With 3 bases clipped from V and 8 bases from J, the junction kept 7 bases outside the gene matches. The CDR3 extends over 15 amino acids. Germline CDR1 reads MDHEN; CDR2 reads SYDVKM. The CDR3 sequence is CASSFTGGLPEKLFF. The CDR3 nucleotides read TGTGCCAGCAGTTTTACAGGGGGCTTACCCGAAAAACTGTTTTTT.

In this sample, this clone turned up a few times. DNA for the CDR3: TGCGCCAGCAGCCAAGCGACCGGGACAGGGGATGAAAAACTGTTTTTT. Encoded protein: CASSQATGTGDEKLFF. The gene calls are TRBV4-3 and TRBJ1-4, with 10 bases lining up with TRBD1. The CDR3 runs to 16 residues. Trimming took 1 base from V and 6 from J; bases not matched to a gene: 5. From germline, CDR1 is LGHNA and CDR2 YSLEER.

The rearrangement links TRBV5-1 to TRBJ1-1; 7 nucleotides align to TRBD1. The germline V gene encodes CDR1 SGHRS and CDR2 YFSETQ. The V and J ends lost 0 bases and 4 bases, in that order; junction bases with no gene match: 3. The CDR3 is made up of 14 amino acids. This CDR3 is CASSLGQGGTEAFF. Here the CDR3 DNA reads TGCGCCAGCAGCTTGGGCCAGGGGGGCACTGAAGCTTTCTTT.

This chain connects TRBV19 to TRBJ2-3; TRBD1 aligns across 10 bases. Per the germline V gene, CDR1 is LNHDA and CDR2 is SQIVND (reference sequence). There are 16 residues in the CDR3. V lost 3 bases and J lost 5; bases outside the gene matches: 8. The CDR3 region is CASSITGTGVIDTQYF. CDR3 DNA: TGTGCCAGTAGTATCACCGGGACAGGGGTTATAGATACGCAGTATTTT.

The chain employs TRBV19 and TRBJ2-7; 10 nucleotides match TRBD1. The junction had 8 bases not matched to a gene; V was cut back by 7 bases and J by 5 bases. The CDR3 is 14 residues long. The germline CDR1 and CDR2 sequences are LNHDA and SQIVND (reference sequence). The CDR3 here is CASTGQGQGNEQYF. The CDR3 DNA sequence: TGTGCCAGTACGGGCCAGGGACAGGGGAACGAGCAGTACTTC.